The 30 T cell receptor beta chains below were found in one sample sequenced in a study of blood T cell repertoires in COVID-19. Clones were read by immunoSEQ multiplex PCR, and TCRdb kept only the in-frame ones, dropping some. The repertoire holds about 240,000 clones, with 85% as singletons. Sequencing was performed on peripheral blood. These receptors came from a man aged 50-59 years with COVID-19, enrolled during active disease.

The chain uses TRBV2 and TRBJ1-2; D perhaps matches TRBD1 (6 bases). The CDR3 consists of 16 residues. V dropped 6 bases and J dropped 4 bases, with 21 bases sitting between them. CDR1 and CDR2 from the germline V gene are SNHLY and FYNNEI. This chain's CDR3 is CASSPTDRSQAYGYTF. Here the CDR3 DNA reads TGTGCCAGCAGCCCTACAGACAGGTCCCAAGCCTATGGCTACACCTTC.

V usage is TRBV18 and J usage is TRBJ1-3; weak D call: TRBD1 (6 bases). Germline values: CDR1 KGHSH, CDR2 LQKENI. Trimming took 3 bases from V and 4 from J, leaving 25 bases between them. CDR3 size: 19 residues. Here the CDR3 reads CASSPTTGTREPSGNTIYF. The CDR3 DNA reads TGTGCCAGCTCACCGACGACCGGGACAAGGGAGCCGTCGGGAAACACCATATATTTT.

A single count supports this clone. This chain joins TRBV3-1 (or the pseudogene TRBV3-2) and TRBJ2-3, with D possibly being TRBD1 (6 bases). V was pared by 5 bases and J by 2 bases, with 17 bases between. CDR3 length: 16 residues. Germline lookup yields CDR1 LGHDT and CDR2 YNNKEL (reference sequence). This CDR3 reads CASSKPGQTSTDTQYF. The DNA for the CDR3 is TGTGCCAGCAGCAAGCCCGGACAGACTTCCACAGATACGCAGTATTTT.

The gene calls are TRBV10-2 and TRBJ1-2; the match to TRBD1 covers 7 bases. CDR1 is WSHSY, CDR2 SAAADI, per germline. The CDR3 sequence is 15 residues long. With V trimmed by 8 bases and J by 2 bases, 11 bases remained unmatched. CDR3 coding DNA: TGCGCCAGCGCAAGGCCACTGGGACAGAACTATGGCTACACCTTC. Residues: CASARPLGQNYGYTF.

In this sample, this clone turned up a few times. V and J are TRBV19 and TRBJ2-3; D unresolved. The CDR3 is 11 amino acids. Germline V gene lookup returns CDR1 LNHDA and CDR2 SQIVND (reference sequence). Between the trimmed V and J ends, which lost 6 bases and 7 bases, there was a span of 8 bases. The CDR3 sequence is CASRSAYTQYF. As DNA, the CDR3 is TGTGCCAGTAGAAGTGCGTATACGCAGTATTTT.

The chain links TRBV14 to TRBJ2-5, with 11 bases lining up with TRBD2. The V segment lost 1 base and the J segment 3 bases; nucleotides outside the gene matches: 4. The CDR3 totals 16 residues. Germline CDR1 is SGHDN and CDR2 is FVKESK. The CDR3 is CASSQVASGGKETQYF. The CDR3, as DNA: TGTGCCAGCAGCCAAGTTGCTAGCGGGGGGAAAGAGACCCAGTACTTC. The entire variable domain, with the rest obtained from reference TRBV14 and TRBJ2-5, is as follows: EAGVTQFPSHSVIEKGQTVTLRCDPISGHDNLYWYRRVMGKEIKFLLHFVKESKQDESGMPNNRFLAERTGGTYSTLKVQPAELEDSGVYFCASSQVASGGKETQYFGPGTRLLVL.

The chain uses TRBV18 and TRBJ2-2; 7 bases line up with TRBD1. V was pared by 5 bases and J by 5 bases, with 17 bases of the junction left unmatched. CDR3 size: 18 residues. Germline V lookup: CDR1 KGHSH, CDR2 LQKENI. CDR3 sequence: CASSISVPGQILTGELFF. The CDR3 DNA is TGTGCCAGCTCAATTTCTGTGCCGGGACAGATCCTTACCGGGGAGCTGTTTTTT.

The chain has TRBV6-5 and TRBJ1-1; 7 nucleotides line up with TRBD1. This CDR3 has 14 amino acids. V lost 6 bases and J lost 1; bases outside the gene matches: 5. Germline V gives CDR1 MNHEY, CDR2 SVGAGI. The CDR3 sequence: CASRETGTNTEAFF. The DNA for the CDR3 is TGTGCCAGCAGAGAGACAGGGACGAACACTGAAGCTTTCTTT.

CDR3 DNA sequence: TGTGCCAGCAGCCCCCGGGGAGGGTCAGATACGCAGTATTTT. Its protein product is CASSPRGGSDTQYF. The chain employs TRBV7-2 and TRBJ2-3; 7 positions agree with TRBD2. The germline V gene has CDR1 SGHTA and CDR2 FQGNSA. With V trimmed by 5 bases and J by 4 bases, 6 bases remained unmatched. CDR3 length equals 14 residues.

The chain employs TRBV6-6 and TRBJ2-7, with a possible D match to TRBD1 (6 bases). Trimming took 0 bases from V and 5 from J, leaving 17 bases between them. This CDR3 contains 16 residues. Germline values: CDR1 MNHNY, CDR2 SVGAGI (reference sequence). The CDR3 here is CASSYSKGGPKDEQYF. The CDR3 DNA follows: TGTGCCAGCAGTTACTCGAAAGGGGGTCCTAAGGACGAGCAGTACTTC.

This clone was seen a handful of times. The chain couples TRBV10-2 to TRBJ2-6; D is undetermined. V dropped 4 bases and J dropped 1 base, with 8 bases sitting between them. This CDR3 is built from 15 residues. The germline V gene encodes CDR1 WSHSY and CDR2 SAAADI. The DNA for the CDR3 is TGCGCCAGCAGTGGGGCCAATTCTGGGGCCAACGTCCTGACTTTC. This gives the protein CASSGANSGANVLTF.

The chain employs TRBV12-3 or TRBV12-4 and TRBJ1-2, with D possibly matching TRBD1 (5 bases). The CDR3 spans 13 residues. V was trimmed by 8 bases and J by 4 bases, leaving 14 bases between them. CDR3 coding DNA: TGTGCCAGCGGACGGGGGTTTTCCTATGGCTACACCTTC. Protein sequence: CASGRGFSYGYTF.

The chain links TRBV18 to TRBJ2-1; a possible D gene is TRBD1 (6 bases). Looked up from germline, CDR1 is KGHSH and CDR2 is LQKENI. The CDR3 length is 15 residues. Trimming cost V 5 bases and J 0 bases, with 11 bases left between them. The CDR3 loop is CASSVGQSSYNEQFF. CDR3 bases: TGTGCCAGCTCAGTAGGACAGAGCTCCTACAATGAGCAGTTCTTC.

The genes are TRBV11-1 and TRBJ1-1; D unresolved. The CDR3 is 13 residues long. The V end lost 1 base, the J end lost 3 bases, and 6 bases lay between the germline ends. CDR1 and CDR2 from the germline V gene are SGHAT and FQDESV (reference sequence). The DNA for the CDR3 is TGTGCCAGCAGCTTAGAGGAGTACACTGAAGCTTTCTTT. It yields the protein CASSLEEYTEAFF.

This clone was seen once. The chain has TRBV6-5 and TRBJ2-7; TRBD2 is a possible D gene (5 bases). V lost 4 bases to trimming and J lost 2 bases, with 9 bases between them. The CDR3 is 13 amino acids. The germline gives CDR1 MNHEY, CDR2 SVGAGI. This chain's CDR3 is CASSLGATYEQYF. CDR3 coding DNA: TGTGCCAGCAGTTTGGGAGCAACCTACGAGCAGTACTTC.

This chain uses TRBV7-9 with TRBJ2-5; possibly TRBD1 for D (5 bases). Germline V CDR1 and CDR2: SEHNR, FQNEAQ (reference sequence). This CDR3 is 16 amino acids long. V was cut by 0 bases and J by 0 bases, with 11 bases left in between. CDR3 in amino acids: CASSLAGALYQETQYF. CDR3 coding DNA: TGTGCCAGCAGCTTAGCAGGGGCTTTGTACCAAGAGACCCAGTACTTC.

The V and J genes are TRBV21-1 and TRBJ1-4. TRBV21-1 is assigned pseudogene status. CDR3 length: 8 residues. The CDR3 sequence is CASSELDF. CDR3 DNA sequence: TGTGCCAGCAGCGAACTAGATTTT.

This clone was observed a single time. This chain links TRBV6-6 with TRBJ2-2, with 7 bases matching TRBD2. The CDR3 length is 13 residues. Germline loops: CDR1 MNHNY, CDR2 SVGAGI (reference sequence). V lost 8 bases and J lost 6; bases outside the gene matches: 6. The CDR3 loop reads CASSAGRAGELFF. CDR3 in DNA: TGTGCCAGCTCCGCAGGGAGGGCCGGGGAGCTGTTTTTT.

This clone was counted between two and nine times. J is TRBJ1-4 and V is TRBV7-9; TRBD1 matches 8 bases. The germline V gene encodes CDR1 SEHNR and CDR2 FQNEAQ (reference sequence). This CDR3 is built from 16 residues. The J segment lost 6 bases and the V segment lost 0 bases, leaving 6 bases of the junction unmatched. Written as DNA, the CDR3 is TGTGCCAGCAGCTTAGCGCTTGGACAGGGTCATGAAAAACTGTTTTTT. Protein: CASSLALGQGHEKLFF.

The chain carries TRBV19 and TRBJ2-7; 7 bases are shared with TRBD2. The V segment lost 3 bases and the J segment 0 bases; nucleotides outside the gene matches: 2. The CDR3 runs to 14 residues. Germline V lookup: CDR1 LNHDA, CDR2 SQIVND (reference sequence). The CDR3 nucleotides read TGTGCCAGTAGTATCGGGAGGAGCTCCTACGAGCAGTACTTC. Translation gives CASSIGRSSYEQYF.

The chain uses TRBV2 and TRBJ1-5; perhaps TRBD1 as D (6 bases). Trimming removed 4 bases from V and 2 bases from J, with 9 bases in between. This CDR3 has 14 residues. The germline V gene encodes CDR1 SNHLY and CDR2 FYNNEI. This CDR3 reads CASSVSGGNQPQHF. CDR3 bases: TGTGCCAGCAGTGTTTCAGGGGGCAATCAGCCCCAGCATTTT.

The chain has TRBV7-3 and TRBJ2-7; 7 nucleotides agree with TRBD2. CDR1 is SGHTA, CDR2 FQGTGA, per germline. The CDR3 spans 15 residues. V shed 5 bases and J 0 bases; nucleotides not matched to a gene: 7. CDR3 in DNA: TGTGCCAGCAGCCTCAAGGCGGGGGTCTCCTACGAGCAGTACTTC. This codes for CASSLKAGVSYEQYF.

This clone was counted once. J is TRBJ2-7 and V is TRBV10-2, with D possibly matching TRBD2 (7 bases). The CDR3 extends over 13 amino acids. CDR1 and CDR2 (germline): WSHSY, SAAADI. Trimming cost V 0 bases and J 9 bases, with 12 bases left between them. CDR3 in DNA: TGCGCCAGCAGTGAGTCTGGGGGGGGGCCGCAGTACTTC. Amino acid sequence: CASSESGGGPQYF.

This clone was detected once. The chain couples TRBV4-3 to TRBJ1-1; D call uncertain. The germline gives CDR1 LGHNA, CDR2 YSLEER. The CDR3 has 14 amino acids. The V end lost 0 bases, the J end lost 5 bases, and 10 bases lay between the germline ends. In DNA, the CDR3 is TGCGCCAGCAGCCAAGATACATGGAGGACTGAAGCTTTCTTT. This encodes CASSQDTWRTEAFF.

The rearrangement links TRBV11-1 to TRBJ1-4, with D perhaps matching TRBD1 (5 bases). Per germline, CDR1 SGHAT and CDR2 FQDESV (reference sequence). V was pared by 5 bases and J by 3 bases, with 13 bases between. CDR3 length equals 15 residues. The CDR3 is CASSLVGAANEKLFF. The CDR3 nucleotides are TGTGCCAGCAGCCTAGTAGGGGCGGCTAATGAAAAACTGTTTTTT. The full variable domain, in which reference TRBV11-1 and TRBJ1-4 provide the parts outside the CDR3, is EAEVAQSPRYKITEKSQAVAFWCDPISGHATLYWYRQILGQGPELLVQFQDESVVDDSQLPKDRFSAERLKGVDSTLKIQPAELGDSAMYLCASSLVGAANEKLFFGSGTQLSVL.

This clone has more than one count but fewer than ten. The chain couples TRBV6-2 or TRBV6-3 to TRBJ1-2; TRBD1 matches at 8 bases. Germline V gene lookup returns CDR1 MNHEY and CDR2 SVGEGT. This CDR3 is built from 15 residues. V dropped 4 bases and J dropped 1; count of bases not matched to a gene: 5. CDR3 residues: CASSLGQAVNYGYTF. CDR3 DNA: TGTGCCAGCAGTTTGGGACAGGCGGTTAACTATGGCTACACCTTC.

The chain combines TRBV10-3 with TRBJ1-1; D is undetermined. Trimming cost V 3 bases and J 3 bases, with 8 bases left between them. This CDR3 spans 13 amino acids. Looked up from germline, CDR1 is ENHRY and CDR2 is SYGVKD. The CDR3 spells CAISDWGDTEAFF. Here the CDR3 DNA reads TGTGCCATCAGTGACTGGGGAGACACTGAAGCTTTCTTT.

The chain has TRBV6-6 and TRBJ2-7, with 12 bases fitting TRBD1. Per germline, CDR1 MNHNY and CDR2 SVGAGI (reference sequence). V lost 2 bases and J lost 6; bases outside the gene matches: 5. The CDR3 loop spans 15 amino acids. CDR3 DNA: TGTGCCAGCAGTTACACCGGGACAGGGGGCCGCGAGCAGTACTTC. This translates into CASSYTGTGGREQYF.

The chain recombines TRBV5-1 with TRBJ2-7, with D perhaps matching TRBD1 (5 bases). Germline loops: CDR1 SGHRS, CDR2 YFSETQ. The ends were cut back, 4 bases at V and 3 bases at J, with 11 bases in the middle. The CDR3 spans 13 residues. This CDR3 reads CASSTGQNYEQYF. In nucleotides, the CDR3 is TGCGCCAGCAGCACAGGACAAAACTACGAGCAGTACTTC.

This CDR3 reads CASSFSRTSGGEADTQYF. The CDR3 DNA reads as TGTGCCAGCAGTTTCAGCCGGACTAGCGGGGGGGAAGCGGATACGCAGTATTTT. The J gene is TRBJ2-3, the V gene TRBV11-3; 15 bases agree with TRBD2. Germline assignment: CDR1 SGHNT and CDR2 YENEEA. The CDR3 length is 18 residues. The trim removed 6 bases at V and 6 bases at J, leaving 13 bases unmatched.